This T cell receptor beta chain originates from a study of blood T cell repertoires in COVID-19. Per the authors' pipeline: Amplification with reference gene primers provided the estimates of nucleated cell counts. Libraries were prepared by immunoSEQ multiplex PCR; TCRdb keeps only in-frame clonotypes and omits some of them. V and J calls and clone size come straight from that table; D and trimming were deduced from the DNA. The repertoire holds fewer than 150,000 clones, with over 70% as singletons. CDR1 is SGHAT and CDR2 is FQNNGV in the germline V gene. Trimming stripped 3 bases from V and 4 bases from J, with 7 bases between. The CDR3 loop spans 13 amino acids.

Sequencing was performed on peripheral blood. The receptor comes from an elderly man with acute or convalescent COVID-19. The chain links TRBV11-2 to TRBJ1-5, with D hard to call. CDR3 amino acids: CASSLSGNQPQHF. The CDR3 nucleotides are TGTGCCAGCAGCTTGTCCGGTAATCAGCCCCAGCATTTT.